This T cell receptor (beta chain) was captured by sequencing in a study of T cell changes during pregnancy in multiple sclerosis. CDR1 and CDR2 (germline): SGHRS, YFSETQ. J was trimmed by 4 bases and V by 3 bases; bases with no gene match: 7. The CDR3 has 15 residues. The data were produced by immunoSEQ multiplex PCR, yet TCRdb's version contains in-frame clones alone and is incomplete. The data show about 33,000 clones, with 85% to 95% seen just once and about 1.2% held by the top ten. The TCR comes from a female donor with multiple sclerosis, enrolled in a pregnancy study. The rearrangement links TRBV5-1 to TRBJ2-5; 9 bases match TRBD2. Source material: PBMCs (not recorded whether the cells were cultured). The DNA for the CDR3 is TGCGCCAGCAGCTCTATAGCGGGAGTGCGAGAGACCCAGTACTTC. Residues: CASSSIAGVRETQYF.